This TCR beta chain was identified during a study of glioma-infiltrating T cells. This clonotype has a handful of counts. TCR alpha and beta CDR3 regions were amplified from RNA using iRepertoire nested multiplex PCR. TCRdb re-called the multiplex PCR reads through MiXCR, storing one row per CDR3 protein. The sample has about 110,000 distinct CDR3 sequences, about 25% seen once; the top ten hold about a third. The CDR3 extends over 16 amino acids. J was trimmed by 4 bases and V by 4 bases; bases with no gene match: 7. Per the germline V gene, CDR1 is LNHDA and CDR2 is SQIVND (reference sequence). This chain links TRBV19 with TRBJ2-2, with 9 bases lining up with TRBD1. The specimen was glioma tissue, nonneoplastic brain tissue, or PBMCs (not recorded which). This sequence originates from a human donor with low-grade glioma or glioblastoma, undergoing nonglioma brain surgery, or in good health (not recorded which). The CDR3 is CASSNGQGSATGELFF. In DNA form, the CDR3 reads TGTGCCAGTAGTAACGGACAGGGGTCCGCCACCGGGGAGCTGTTTTTT.